The 16 T cell receptor beta chains below come from one sample, sequenced in a study of naive and memory T cell subsets. The beta constant-region primer was an equimolar mix of two oligonucleotides covering TRBC1 and TRBC2. TCRdb independently ran MiXCR on the UMI-ligation and nested PCR reads; one entry per CDR3 protein. The data show 70,000 to 95,000 distinct CDR3 sequences, 5.5% to 8.5% seen once. Input material: central memory CD4+ T cells from blood. Receptors were obtained from a human donor in good health.

This clonotype was seen at least ten times. This chain's CDR3 is CARNTGGGTEAFF. As DNA, the CDR3 is TGTGCCAGGAATACAGGGGGCGGCACTGAAGCTTTCTTT. This chain uses TRBV2 with TRBJ1-1; 9 positions agree with TRBD1. Germline V gene lookup returns CDR1 SNHLY and CDR2 FYNNEI. The CDR3 is 13 residues long. Germline trimming cut 9 bases from V and 4 bases from J; bases unmatched to any gene: 6.

This clonotype appeared a few times. This chain uses TRBV29-1 with TRBJ2-7; 8 bases fit TRBD1. V shed 5 bases, J shed 12 bases, and the junction held 9 bases outside the gene matches. The CDR3 extends over 11 amino acids. Germline V lookup: CDR1 SQVTM, CDR2 ANQGSEA. The CDR3 loop reads CSVHSGGPSYF. The CDR3 DNA reads as TGCAGCGTTCATTCAGGGGGCCCTTCGTACTTC.

This sequence joins TRBV3-2 and TRBJ2-4; TRBD1 is taken as the D call from the table, unchecked against the DNA. TRBV3-2 is a pseudogene segment. The CDR3 has 15 residues. CDR3 bases: TGTGCCAGCAGCCCGTCCGGGACAGGGGCGGGAATTACCCACTTC. This encodes CASSPSGTGAGITHF.

This clonotype was seen repeatedly, ten times or more. The chain uses TRBV28 and TRBJ2-7; no clear D. The length of the CDR3 is 14 residues. Germline loops: CDR1 MDHEN, CDR2 SYDVKM. Trimming removed 6 bases at V and 4 bases at J, with 16 bases between. In DNA form, the CDR3 reads TGTGCCAGCAGCCTCCCCGGGTCCTTTTACGAGCAGTACTTC. Translation: CASSLPGSFYEQYF.

This clonotype was counted at least ten times. This chain links TRBV11-2 with TRBJ1-2; TRBD1 matches at 9 bases. In germline, CDR1 is SGHAT, CDR2 FQNNGV. This CDR3 contains 17 residues. J was trimmed by 5 bases and V by 2 bases; bases with no gene match: 12. CDR3 coding DNA: TGTGCCAGCAGCTTACCATGGTCCCGGGACAGGGAATATGGCTACACCTTC. This codes for CASSLPWSRDREYGYTF. The full variable domain, completed using reference TRBV11-2 and TRBJ1-2, is EAGVAQSPRYKIIEKRQSVAFWCNPISGHATLYWYQQILGQGPKLLIQFQNNGVVDDSQLPKDRFSAERLKGVDSTLKIQPAKLEDSAVYLCASSLPWSRDREYGYTFGSGTRLTVV.

In this sample, this clonotype turned up many times. The chain couples TRBV7-2 to TRBJ2-3; 8 nucleotides line up with TRBD2. The CDR3 extends over 16 amino acids. V was clipped by 3 bases and J by 7 bases; unmatched bases: 12. Germline V CDR1 and CDR2: SGHTA, FQGNSA. The chain's CDR3 is CASSFGPSGYQNTQYF. CDR3 sequence (DNA): TGTGCCAGCAGCTTCGGGCCTAGCGGGTACCAGAATACGCAGTATTTT.

This clonotype was observed a few times. V usage is TRBV6-2 or TRBV6-3 and J usage is TRBJ2-3; D gene ambiguous. Trimming took off 1 base at V and 2 bases at J, with 7 bases between the two ends. Germline V lookup: CDR1 MNHEY, CDR2 SVGEGT. The CDR3 covers 14 residues. CDR3 coding DNA: TGTGCCAGCAGTTACTTCGCGGCCACAGATACGCAGTATTTT. This codes for CASSYFAATDTQYF.

This clonotype was found many times. The V call is TRBV24-1, the J call TRBJ2-3, with a weak D call TRBD1 (5 bases). Trimming left V 3 bases short and J 3 bases short, with 18 bases between. Germline V gene lookup returns CDR1 KGHDR and CDR2 SFDVKD. CDR3 length: 17 amino acids. For the CDR3, the DNA is TGTGCCACCAGTGATCCCGCCGGCGACAGACCTACAGATACGCAGTATTTT. It encodes CATSDPAGDRPTDTQYF.

The chain combines TRBV20-1 with TRBJ2-2; D unclear. CDR1 is DFQATT and CDR2 is SNEGSKA in the germline V gene (reference sequence). With 4 bases removed from V and 1 base from J, the gap between germline ends came to 4 bases. The CDR3 loop spans 12 amino acids. The CDR3 coding sequence is TGCAGTGCTAAATGGAACACCGGGGAGCTGTTTTTT. This gives the protein CSAKWNTGELFF.

At least ten counts were recorded for this clonotype. The V call is TRBV3-2, the J call TRBJ1-5. TRBV3-2 is a listed pseudogene. CDR3 length: 14 amino acids. The CDR3 DNA follows: TGTGCCAGCAGCCAAGGGGCCCCGAATCAGCCCCAGCATTTT. The encoded protein is CASSQGAPNQPQHF.

There are a few counts of this clonotype. This sequence joins TRBV7-2 and TRBJ2-5; D not resolved. Germline CDR1 and CDR2: SGHTA and FQGNSA. Trimming took 2 bases from V and 5 from J, leaving 12 bases between them. CDR3 size: 14 residues. CDR3 amino acids: CASSLMGLGETQYF. For the CDR3, the DNA is TGTGCCAGCAGCTTAATGGGCCTGGGGGAGACCCAGTACTTC.

This clonotype was seen only a few times. The rearrangement links TRBV6-1 to TRBJ2-7; a possible D gene is TRBD1 (5 bases). The V gene's germline CDR1 is MNHNS and CDR2 SASEGT. Trimming removed 5 bases at V and 3 bases at J, with 11 bases between. The CDR3 extends over 13 amino acids. CDR3 region: CASSSDRDYEQYF. CDR3 DNA: TGTGCCAGCAGTAGTGACAGAGACTACGAGCAGTACTTC.

This clonotype has ten or more counts. The J gene is TRBJ2-2, the V gene TRBV23-1; 8 nucleotides agree with TRBD2. TRBV23-1 is given ORF status, its function remaining uncertain. The CDR3 is 19 amino acids. The V and J ends lost 4 bases and 1 base, in that order; junction bases with no gene match: 14. The CDR3 loop is CASSLPEGLDGENTGELFF. In nucleotides, the CDR3 is TGCGCCAGCAGTCTCCCGGAGGGACTAGACGGCGAGAACACCGGGGAGCTGTTTTTT.

This clonotype was seen many times. This sequence joins TRBV6-2 or TRBV6-3 and TRBJ1-6; D remains ambiguous. The CDR3 has 17 amino acids. The germline V gene encodes CDR1 MNHEY and CDR2 SVGEGT. V gave up 5 bases and J gave up 0 bases, with 14 bases separating them. CDR3 DNA: TGTGCCAGCAGTAACAACCTGAAAAGCTCCTATAATTCACCCCTCCACTTT. The encoded protein is CASSNNLKSSYNSPLHF.

Worth noting for this clonotype: Possible read error: a much larger clone is one base away. The chain is built from TRBV7-3 and TRBJ1-1; no reliable D call. The germline V gene has CDR1 SGHTA and CDR2 FQGTGA. The CDR3 runs 13 residues. Trimming pared 2 bases from V and 1 base from J, leaving 5 bases between. The CDR3 DNA sequence: TGTGCCAGCAGCTTAGGAACGAACACTGAAGCTTTCTTT. Translated, it gives CASSLGTNTEAFF.

This clonotype was seen at least ten times. The chain recombines TRBV18 with TRBJ2-5; the D gene is possibly TRBD1 (6 bases). Trimming pared 9 bases from V and 5 bases from J, leaving 22 bases between. Germline V lookup: CDR1 KGHSH, CDR2 LQKENI. CDR3 length: 15 amino acids. The CDR3 DNA reads TGTGCCAGTTCAAAAGGCCAGGGGACGAGGGAGACCCAGTACTTC. Translation gives CASSKGQGTRETQYF. The whole variable domain, filled in from reference TRBV18 and TRBJ2-5, reads NAGVMQNPRHLVRRRGQEARLRCSPMKGHSHVYWYRQLPEEGLKFMVYLQKENIIDESGMPKERFSAEFPKEGPSILRIQQVVRGDSAAYFCASSKGQGTRETQYFGPGTRLLVL.